This T cell receptor beta chain was captured by sequencing in a study of blood T cell repertoires in COVID-19. In the source study's methods: Using reference gene primer amplification, nucleated cell counts were estimated. Repertoires were generated with immunoSEQ multiplex PCR, while TCRdb's copy carries only in-frame clones and drops some. The V and J calls and clone size are taken from that table; D and trimming were inferred from the DNA. Found here are some 150,000 clones, roughly 74% of them singletons; the top ten hold 11% to 15%. CDR1 and CDR2 (germline): LNHDA, SQIVND (reference sequence). Trimming stripped 3 bases from V and 8 bases from J, with 13 bases between. This CDR3 is 14 amino acids long.

This rearrangement joins TRBV19 to TRBJ2-2, with a possible D match to TRBD2 (5 bases). The sequence was collected from a woman aged 80 or older with acute or convalescent COVID-19. Sequencing was carried out using peripheral blood. This CDR3 reads CASSISAVLGELFF. DNA of the CDR3: TGTGCCAGTAGTATCTCAGCGGTTCTGGGGGAGCTGTTTTTT.